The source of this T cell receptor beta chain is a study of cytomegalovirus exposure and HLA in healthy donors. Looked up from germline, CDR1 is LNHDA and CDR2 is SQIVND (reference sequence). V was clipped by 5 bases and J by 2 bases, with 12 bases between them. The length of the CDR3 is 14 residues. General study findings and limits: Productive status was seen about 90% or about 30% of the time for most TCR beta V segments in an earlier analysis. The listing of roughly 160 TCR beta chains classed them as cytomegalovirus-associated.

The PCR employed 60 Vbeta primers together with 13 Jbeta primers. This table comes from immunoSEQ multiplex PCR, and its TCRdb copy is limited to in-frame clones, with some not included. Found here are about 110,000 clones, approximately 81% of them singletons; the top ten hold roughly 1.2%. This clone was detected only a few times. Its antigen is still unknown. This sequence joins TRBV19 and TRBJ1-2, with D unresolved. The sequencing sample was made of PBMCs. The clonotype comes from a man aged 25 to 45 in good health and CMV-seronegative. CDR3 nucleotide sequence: TGTGCCAGTAGTCTCGCGTCGGGAAACTATGGCTACACCTTC. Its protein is CASSLASGNYGYTF.